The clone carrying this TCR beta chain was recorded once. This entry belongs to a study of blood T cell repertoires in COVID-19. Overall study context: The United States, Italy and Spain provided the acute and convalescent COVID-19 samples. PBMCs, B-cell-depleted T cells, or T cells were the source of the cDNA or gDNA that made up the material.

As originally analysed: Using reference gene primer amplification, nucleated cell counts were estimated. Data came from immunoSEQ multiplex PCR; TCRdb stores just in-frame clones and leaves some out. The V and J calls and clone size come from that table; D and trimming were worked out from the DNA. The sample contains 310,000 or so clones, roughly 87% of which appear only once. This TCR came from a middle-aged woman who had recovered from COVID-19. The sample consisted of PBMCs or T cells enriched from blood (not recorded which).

Here the CDR3 reads CASSIERETYNEQFF. CDR3 bases: TGTGCCAGCAGTATAGAGCGGGAAACCTACAATGAGCAGTTCTTC. The chain employs TRBV6-5 and TRBJ2-1, with TRBD2 matching over 7 bases. Germline lookup yields CDR1 MNHEY and CDR2 SVGAGI. With 5 bases clipped from V and 2 bases from J, the junction kept 6 bases outside the gene matches. There are 15 residues in the CDR3.